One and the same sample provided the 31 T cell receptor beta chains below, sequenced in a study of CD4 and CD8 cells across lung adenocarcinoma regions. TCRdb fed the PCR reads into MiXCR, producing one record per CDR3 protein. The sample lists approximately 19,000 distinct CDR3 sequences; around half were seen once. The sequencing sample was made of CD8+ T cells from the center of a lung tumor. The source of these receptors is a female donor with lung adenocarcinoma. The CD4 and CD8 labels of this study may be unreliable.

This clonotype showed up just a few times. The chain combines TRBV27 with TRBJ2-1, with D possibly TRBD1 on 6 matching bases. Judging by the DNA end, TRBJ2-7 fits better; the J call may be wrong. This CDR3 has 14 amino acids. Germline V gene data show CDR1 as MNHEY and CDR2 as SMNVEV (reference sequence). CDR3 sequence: CASSLGRGFYEQYF. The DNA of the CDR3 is TGTGCCAGCAGTTTAGGCAGGGGTTTCTACGAGCAGTACTTC.

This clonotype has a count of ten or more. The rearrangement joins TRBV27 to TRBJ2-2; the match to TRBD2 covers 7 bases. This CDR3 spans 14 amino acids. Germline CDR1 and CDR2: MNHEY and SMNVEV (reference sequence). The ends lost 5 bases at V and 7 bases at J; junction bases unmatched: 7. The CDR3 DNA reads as TGTGCCAGCAGTCCAGGGACTATACGCGGGGAGCTGTTTTTT. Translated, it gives CASSPGTIRGELFF.

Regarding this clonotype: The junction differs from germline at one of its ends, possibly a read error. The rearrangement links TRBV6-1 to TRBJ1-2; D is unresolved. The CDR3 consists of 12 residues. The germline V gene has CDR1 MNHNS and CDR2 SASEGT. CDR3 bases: TGTGCCAGCAGCTGGGCTAACAATGGATACTTCTTC. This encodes CASSWANNGYFF.

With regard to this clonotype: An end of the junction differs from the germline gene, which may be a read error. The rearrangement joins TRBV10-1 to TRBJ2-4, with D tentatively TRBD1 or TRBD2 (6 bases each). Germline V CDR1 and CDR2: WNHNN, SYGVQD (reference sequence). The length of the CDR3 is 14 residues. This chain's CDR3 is CAVTGVRDTNTQYF. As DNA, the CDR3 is TGCGCCGTCACGGGGGTGCGGGACACAAACACGCAGTATTTC.

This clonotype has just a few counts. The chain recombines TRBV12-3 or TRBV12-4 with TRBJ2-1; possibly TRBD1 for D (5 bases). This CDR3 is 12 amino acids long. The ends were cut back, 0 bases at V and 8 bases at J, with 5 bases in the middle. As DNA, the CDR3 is TGTGCCAGCAGTTTAGCGGGGCATGAGCAGTTCTTC. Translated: CASSLAGHEQFF.

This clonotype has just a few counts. The CDR3 DNA reads as TGTGCCAGCACCCCGGGGATAAGCTCCTATAATTCACCCCTCCACTTT. Protein sequence: CASTPGISSYNSPLHF. The gene calls are TRBV6-1 and TRBJ1-6; D not resolved. The CDR3 length is 16 residues. Trimming cost V 7 bases and J 0 bases, with 13 bases left between them. Germline CDR1 is MNHNS and CDR2 is SASEGT.

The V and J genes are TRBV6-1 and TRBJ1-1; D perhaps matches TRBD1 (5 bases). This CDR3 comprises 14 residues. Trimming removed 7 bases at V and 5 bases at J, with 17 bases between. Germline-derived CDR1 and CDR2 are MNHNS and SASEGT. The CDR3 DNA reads TGTGCCAGCATGATATATCCTAGGGGAACTGAAGCTTTCTTT. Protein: CASMIYPRGTEAFF.

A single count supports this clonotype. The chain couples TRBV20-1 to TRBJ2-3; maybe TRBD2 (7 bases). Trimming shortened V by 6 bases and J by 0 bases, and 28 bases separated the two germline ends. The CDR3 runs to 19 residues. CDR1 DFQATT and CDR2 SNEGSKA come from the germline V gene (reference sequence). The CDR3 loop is CSATTGRGGPTTSTDTQYF. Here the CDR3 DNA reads TGCAGTGCAACGACAGGTCGCGGGGGTCCCACAACTAGCACAGATACGCAGTATTTT.

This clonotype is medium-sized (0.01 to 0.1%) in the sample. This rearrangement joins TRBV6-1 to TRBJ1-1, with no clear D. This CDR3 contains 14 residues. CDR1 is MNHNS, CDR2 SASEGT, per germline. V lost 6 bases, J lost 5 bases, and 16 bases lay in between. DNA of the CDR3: TGTGCCAGCAGGATACCGGGCCAGCGGACTGAAGCTTTCTTT. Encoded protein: CASRIPGQRTEAFF.

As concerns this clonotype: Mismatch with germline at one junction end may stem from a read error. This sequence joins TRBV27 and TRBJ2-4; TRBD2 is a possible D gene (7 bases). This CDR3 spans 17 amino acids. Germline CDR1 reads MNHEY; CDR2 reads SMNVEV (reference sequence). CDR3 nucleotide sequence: TGTGCCAGCAGTGTGGGTTCGGGGGGCTGTGACAAAAACATCCAGTACTTC. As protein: CASSVGSGGCDKNIQYF.

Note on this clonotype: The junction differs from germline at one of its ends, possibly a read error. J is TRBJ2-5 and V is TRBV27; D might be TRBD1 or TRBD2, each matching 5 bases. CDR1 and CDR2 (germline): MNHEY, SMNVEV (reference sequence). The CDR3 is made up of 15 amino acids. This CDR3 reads CARGLGVRHTETQYF. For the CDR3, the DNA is TGTGCCAGGGGGCTCGGGGTACGACACACAGAGACCCAGTATTTC.

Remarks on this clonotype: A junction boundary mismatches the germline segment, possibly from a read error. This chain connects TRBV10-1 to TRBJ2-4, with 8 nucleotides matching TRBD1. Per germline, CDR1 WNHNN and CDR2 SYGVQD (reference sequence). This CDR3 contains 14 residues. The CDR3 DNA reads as TGCGGCAGCAGGGGGCCGAGGCGCAAAAACATGCAGTACTTC. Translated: CGSRGPRRKNMQYF.

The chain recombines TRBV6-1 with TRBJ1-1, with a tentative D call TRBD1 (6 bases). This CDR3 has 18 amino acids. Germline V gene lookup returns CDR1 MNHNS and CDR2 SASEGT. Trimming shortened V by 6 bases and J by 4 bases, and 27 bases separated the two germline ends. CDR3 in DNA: TGTGCCAGCAGGGGAGGTTCAACAGGGATCCCATCGGCCACTGAAGCTTTCTTT. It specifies CASRGGSTGIPSATEAFF.

The CDR3 DNA reads TGTGCCAGCAACTCCCCCGGAAACATTCAGTACTTC. Translation: CASNSPGNIQYF. The chain couples TRBV6-1 to TRBJ2-4; D uncertain. Germline lookup yields CDR1 MNHNS and CDR2 SASEGT. V gave up 7 bases and J gave up 6 bases, with 10 bases separating them. The CDR3 contains 12 residues.

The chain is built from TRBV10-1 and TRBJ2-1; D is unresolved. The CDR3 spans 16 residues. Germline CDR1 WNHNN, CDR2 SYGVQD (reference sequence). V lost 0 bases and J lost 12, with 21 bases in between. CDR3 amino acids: CASSESKGSGSDAQFF. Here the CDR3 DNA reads TGCGCCAGCAGTGAGTCTAAGGGTTCGGGCTCAGATGCGCAGTTCTTC.

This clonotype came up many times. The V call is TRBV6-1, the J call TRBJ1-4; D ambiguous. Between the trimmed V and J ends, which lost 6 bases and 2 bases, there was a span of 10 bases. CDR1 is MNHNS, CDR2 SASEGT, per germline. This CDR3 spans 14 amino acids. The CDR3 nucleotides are TGTGCCAGCAGGGGTTCGGAGACTAATGAAAAACTGTTTTTT. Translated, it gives CASRGSETNEKLFF.

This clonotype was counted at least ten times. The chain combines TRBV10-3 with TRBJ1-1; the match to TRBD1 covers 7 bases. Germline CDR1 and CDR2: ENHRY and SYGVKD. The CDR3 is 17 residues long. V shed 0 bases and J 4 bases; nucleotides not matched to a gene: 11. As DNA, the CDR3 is TGTGCCATCAGTGAGTCGGGCAGGGGGTCCCCCCGCACTGAAGCTTTCTTT. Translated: CAISESGRGSPRTEAFF.

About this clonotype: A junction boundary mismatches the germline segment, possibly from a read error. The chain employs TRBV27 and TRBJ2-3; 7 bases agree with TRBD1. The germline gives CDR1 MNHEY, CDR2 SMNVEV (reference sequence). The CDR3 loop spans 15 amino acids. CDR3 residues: CARGQGVGDKETQYF. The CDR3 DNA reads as TGTGCCAGGGGGCAGGGGGTAGGAGACAAAGAGACCCAGTACTTT.

CDR3 DNA: TGCGCTTCTTTTAAGACGGATACGCAGTATTTT. Protein: CASFKTDTQYF. The chain links TRBV10-2 to TRBJ2-3; D gene uncertain. The length of the CDR3 is 11 residues. In germline, CDR1 is WSHSY, CDR2 SAAADI.

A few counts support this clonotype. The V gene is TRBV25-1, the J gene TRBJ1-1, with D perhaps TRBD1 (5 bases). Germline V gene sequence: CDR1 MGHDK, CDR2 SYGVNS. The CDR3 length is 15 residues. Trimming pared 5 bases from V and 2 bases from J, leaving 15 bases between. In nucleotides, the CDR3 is TGTGCCAGCAGTAAGTGGGACTCTGTTAACACTGAAGCTTTCTTT. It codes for CASSKWDSVNTEAFF.

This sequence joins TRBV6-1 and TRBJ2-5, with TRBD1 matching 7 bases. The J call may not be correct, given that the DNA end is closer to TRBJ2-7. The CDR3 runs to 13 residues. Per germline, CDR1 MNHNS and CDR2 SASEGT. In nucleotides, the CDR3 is TGTGCCAGCAGTCCAACAGGGGTACACGAGCAGTACTTC. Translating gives CASSPTGVHEQYF.

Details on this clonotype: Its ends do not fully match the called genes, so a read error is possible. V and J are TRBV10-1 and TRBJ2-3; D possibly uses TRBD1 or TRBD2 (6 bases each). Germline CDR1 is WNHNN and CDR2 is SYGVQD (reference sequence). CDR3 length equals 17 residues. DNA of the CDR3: TGCGCCAGCAGTGAGGGCGACGGGGGCCGTGGACCAGATACGCAGTACTTT. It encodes CASSEGDGGRGPDTQYF.

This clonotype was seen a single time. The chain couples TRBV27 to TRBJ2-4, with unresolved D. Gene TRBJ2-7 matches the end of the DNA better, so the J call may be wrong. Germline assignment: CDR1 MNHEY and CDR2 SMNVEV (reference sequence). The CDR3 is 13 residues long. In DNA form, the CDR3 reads TGTGCCAGCAGAGGGTTTGTAGAAAACGAGCAGTACTTC. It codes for CASRGFVENEQYF.

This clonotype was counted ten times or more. CDR3: CASSYVGKLFF. The CDR3 nucleotides read TGTGCCAGCAGTTACGTCGGAAAACTGTTTTTT. The gene calls are TRBV6-5 and TRBJ1-4; no firm D call. Trimming pared 2 bases from V and 10 bases from J, leaving 5 bases between. CDR1 and CDR2 (germline): MNHEY, SVGAGI. The length of the CDR3 is 11 residues.

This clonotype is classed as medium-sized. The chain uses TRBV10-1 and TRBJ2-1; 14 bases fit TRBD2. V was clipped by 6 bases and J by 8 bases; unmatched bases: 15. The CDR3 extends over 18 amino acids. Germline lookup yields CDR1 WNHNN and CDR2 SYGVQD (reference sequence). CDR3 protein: CASSLTSGRALSADEQFF. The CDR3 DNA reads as TGCGCCAGCAGCTTGACTAGCGGGAGGGCCTTGAGCGCGGATGAGCAGTTCTTC.

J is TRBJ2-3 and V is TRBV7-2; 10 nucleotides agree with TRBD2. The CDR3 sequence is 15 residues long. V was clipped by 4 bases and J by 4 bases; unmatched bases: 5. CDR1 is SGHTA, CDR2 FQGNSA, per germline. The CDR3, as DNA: TGTGCCAGCAGCTCCCAAGCGGGAGGGGCAGATACGCAGTATTTT. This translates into CASSSQAGGADTQYF.

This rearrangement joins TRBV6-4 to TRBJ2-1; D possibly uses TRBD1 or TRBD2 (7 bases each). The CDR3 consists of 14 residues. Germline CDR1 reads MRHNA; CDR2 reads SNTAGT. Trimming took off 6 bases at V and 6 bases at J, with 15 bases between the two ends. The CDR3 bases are TGTGCCAGCAGCAGGGGGGGGGCTCTCAATGAGCAGTTCTTC. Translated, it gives CASSRGGALNEQFF.

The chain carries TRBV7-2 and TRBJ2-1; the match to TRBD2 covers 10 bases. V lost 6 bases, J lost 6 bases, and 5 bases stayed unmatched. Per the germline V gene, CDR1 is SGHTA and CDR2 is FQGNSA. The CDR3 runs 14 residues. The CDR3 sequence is CASSMASGSNEQFF. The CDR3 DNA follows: TGTGCCAGCAGTATGGCTAGCGGGAGCAATGAGCAGTTCTTC.

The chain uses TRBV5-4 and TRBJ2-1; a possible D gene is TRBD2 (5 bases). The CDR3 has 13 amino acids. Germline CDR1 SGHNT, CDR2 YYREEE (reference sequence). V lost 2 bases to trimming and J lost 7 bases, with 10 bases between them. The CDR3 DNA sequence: TGTGCCAGCAGCTTTACCCCGGGGAATGAGCAGTTCTTC. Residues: CASSFTPGNEQFF.

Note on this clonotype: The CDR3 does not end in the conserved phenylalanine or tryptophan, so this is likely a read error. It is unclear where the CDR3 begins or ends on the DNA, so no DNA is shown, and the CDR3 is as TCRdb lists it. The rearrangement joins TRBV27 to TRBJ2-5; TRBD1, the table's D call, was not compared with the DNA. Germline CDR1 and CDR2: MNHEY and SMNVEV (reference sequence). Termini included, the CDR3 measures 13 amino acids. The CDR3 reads CASSPGAEGTRHS.

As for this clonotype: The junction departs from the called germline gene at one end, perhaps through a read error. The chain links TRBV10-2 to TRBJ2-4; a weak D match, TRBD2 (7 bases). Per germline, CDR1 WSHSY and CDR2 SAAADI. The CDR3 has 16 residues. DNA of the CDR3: TGCGCCAGCAGCGCCGGGGGGCGGTCGGCCAAAAACACGCAGTATTTC. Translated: CASSAGGRSAKNTQYF.